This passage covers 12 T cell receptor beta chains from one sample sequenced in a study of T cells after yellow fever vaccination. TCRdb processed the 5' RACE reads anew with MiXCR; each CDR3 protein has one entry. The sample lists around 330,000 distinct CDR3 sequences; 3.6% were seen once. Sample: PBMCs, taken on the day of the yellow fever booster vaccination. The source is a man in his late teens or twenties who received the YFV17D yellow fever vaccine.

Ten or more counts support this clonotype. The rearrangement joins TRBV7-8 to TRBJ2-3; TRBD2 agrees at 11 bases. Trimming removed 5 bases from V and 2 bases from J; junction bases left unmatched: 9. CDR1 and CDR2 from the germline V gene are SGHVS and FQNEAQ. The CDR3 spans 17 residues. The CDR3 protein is CASSPFPGLAATDTQYF. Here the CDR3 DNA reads TGTGCCAGCAGCCCCTTTCCGGGACTAGCGGCCACAGATACGCAGTATTTT.

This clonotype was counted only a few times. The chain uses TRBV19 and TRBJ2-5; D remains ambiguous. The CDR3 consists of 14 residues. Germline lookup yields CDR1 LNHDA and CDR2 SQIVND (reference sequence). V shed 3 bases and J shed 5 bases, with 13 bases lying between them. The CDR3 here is CASSIYQSPETQYF. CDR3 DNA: TGTGCCAGTAGTATCTACCAGAGTCCGGAGACCCAGTACTTC.

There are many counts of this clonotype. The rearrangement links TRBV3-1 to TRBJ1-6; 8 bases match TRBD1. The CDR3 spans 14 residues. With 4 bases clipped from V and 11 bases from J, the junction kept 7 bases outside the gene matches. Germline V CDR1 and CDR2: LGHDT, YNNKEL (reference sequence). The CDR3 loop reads CASSPRTGYTPLHF. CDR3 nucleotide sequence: TGTGCCAGCAGCCCTCGGACAGGGTATACACCCCTCCACTTT.

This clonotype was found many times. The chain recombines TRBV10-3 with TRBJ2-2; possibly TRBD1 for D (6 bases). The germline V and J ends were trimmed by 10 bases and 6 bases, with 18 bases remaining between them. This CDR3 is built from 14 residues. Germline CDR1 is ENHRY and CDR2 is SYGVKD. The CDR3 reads CATKTGSTPGELFF. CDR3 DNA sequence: TGTGCCACCAAAACAGGGAGCACTCCCGGGGAGCTGTTTTTT.

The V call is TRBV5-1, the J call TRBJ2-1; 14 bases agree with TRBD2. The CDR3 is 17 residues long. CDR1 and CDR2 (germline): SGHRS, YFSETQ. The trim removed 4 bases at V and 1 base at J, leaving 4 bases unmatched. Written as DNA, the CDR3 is TGCGCCAGCAGCCCGGGACTAGCGGGGGAATCCTACAATGAGCAGTTCTTC. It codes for CASSPGLAGESYNEQFF.

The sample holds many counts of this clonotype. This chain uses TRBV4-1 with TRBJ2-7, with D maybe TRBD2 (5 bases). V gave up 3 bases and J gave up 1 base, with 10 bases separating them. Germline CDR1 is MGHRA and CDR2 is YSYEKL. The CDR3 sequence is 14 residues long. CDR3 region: CASSHQLESYEQYF. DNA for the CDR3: TGCGCCAGCAGCCATCAACTAGAGTCCTACGAGCAGTACTTC.

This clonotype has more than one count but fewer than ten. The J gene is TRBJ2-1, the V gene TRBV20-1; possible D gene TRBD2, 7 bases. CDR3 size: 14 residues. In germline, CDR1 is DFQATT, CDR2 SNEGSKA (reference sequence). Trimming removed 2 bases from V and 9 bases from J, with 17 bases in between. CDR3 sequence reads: CSARRTGGMSEQFF. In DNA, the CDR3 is TGCAGTGCTAGACGCACGGGGGGCATGAGTGAGCAGTTCTTC.

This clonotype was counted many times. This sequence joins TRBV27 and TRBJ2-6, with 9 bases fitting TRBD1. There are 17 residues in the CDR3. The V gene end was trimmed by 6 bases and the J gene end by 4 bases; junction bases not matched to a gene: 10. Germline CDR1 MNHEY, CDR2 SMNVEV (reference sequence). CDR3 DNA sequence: TGTGCCAGCAGCCAGTGGACAGGGGTGTTAGGGGCCAACGTCCTGACTTTC. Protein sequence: CASSQWTGVLGANVLTF.

The DNA for the CDR3 is TGTGCCAGCAGCGCCGGACTGACCTCCACAGATACGCAGTATTTT. Its protein is CASSAGLTSTDTQYF. This chain connects TRBV7-6 to TRBJ2-3; TRBD2 is a possible D gene (5 bases). The CDR3 has 15 residues. The V gene lost 5 bases and the J gene lost 2 bases, with 14 bases spanning the gap. CDR1 and CDR2 from the germline V gene are SGHVS and FNYEAQ.

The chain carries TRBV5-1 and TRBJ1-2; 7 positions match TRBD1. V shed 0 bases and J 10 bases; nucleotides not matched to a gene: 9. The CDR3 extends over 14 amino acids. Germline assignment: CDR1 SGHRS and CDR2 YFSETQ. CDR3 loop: CASSLVEAQGDYTF. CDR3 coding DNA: TGCGCCAGCAGCTTGGTCGAAGCGCAGGGGGACTACACCTTC. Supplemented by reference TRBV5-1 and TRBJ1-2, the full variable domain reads KAGVTQTPRYLIKTRGQQVTLSCSPISGHRSVSWYQQTPGQGLQFLFEYFSETQRNKGNFPGRFSGRQFSNSRSEMNVSTLELGDSALYLCASSLVEAQGDYTFGSGTRLTVV.

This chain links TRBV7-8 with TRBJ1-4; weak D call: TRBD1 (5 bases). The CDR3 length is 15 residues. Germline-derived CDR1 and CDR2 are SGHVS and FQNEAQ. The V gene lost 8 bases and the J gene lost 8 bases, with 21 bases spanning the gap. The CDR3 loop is CASGGTGGGQEKLFF. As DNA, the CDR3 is TGTGCCAGCGGGGGGACGGGGGGAGGTCAGGAAAAACTGTTTTTT.

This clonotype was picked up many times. The CDR3 DNA follows: TGCGCCAGCAGCTTGGTGGGACTAGCGGGGTATGAGCAGTTCTTC. Its protein is CASSLVGLAGYEQFF. The chain carries TRBV5-1 and TRBJ2-1; 13 nucleotides agree with TRBD2. The CDR3 totals 15 residues. The germline V gene encodes CDR1 SGHRS and CDR2 YFSETQ. Unmatched junction bases numbered 2, after V lost 0 bases and J lost 8 bases.